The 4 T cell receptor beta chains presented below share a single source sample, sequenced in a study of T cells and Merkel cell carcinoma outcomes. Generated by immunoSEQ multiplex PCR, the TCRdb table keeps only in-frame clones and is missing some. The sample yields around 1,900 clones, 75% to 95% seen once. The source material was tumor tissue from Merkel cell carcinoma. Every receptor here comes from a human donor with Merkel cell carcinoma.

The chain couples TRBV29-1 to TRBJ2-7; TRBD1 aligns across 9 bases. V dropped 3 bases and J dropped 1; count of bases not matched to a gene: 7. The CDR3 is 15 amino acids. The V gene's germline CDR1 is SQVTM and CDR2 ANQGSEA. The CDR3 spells CSVEEGTGFSYEQYF. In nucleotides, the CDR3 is TGCAGCGTTGAGGAGGGGACAGGGTTTTCCTACGAGCAGTACTTC.

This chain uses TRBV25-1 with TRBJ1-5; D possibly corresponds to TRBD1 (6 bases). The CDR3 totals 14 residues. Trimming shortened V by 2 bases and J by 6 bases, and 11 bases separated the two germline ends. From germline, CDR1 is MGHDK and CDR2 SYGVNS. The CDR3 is CASSEIGGGQPQHF. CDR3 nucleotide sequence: TGTGCCAGCAGTGAAATCGGAGGGGGTCAGCCCCAGCATTTT. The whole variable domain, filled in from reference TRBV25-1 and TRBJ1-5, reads EADIYQTPRYLVIGTGKKITLECSQTMGHDKMYWYQQDPGMELHLIHYSYGVNSTEKGDLSSESTVSRIRTEHFPLTLESARPSHTSQYLCASSEIGGGQPQHFGDGTRLSIL.

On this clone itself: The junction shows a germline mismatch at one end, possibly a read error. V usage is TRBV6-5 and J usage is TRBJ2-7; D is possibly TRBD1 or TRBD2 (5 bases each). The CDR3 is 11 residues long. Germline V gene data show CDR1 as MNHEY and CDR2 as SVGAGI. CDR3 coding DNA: TGTGCCAGCAATTACGGGGCCGAGCAGTACTTC. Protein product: CASNYGAEQYF.

CDR3 in DNA: TGCAGGCCTCAGCCCCAGCATTTT. Protein: CRPQPQHF. This chain uses TRBV20-1 with TRBJ1-5; D gene unclear. The CDR3 consists of 8 residues. The germline gives CDR1 DFQATT, CDR2 SNEGSKA (reference sequence).